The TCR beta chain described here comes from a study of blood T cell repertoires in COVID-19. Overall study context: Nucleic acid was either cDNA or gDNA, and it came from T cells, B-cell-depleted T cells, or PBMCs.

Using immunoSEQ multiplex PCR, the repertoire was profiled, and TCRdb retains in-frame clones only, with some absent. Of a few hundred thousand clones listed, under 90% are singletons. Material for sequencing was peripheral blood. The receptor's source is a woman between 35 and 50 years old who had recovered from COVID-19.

CDR3 region: CASSLMPVGQLSGANVLTF. For the CDR3, the DNA is TGCGCCAGCAGCCTAATGCCCGTGGGACAGCTCTCTGGGGCCAACGTCCTGACTTTC. The chain combines TRBV5-1 with TRBJ2-6; 7 nucleotides align to TRBD1. This CDR3 is 19 amino acids long. The trim removed 4 bases at V and 0 bases at J, leaving 13 bases unmatched. From germline, CDR1 is SGHRS and CDR2 YFSETQ.